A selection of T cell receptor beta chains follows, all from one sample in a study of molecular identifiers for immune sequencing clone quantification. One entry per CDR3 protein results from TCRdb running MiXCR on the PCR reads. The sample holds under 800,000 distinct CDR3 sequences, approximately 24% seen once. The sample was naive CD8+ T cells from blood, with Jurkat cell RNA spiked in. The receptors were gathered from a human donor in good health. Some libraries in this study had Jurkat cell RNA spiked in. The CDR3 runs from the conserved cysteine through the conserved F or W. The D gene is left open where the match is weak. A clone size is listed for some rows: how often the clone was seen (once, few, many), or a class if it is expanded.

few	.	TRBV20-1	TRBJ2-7	CSAREEWTRHYEQYF	TGCAGTGCTAGAGAAGAGTGGACAAGACACTACGAGCAGTACTTC
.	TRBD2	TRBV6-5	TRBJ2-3	CASSYSIIAPGGCRISTDTQYF	TGTGCCAGCAGTTACTCGATTATCGCTCCGGGGGGGTGTCGAATTAGCACAGATACGCAGTATTTT
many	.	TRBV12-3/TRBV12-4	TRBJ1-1	CASSWTTGILATEAFF	TGTGCCAGCAGTTGGACGACAGGCATCCTCGCCACTGAAGCTTTCTTT
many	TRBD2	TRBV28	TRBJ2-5	CASSYLPGGGETQYF	TGTGCCAGCAGCTATCTTCCGGGAGGTGGTGAGACCCAGTACTTC
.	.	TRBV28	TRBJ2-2	CASNRVRGQGTEELFF	TGTGCCAGCAATCGCGTCCGGGGGCAGGGCACCGAGGAGCTGTTTTTT
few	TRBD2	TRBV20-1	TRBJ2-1	CSAPGTSGPYSSYNEQFF	TGCAGTGCCCCCGGGACTAGCGGACCTTATTCATCCTACAATGAGCAGTTCTTC
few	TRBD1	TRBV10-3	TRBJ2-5	CAISDRDRGEIETQYF	TGTGCCATCAGTGACCGGGACAGGGGGGAAATCGAGACCCAGTACTTC
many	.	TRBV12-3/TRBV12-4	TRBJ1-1	CASSFSGGTNYGAFF	TGTGCCAGCAGTTTCTCAGGAGGGACGAATTATGGGGCTTTCTTT
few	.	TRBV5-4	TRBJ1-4	CASSHFDGTTNEKLFF	TGTGCCAGCAGCCATTTCGACGGGACAACTAATGAAAAACTGTTTTTT
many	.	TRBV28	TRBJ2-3	CASSQLETDTQYF	TGTGCCAGCAGCCAGTTAGAGACAGATACGCAGTATTTT
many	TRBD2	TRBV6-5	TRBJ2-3	CASSYGGGMTDTQYF	TGTGCCAGCAGTTACGGGGGGGGAATGACAGATACGCAGTATTTT
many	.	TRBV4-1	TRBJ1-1	CASSQVGYGGDTEAFF	TGCGCCAGCAGCCAGGTAGGATATGGAGGGGACACTGAAGCTTTCTTT
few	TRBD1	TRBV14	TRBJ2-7	CASSQDGDRDYEQYF	TGTGCCAGCAGCCAAGACGGGGACAGGGACTACGAGCAGTACTTC
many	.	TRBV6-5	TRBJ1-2	CASSEDSYGYTF	TGTGCCAGCAGTGAAGACAGCTATGGCTACACCTTC
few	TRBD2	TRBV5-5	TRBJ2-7	CASSDGTSGGHEQYF	TGTGCCAGCAGCGACGGGACTAGCGGGGGTCACGAGCAGTACTTC
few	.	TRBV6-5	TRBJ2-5	CASSYSIGQQETQYF	TGTGCCAGCAGTTACTCCATAGGACAGCAAGAGACCCAGTACTTC
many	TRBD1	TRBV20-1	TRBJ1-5	CSAKIAGGAGNQPQHF	TGCAGTGCTAAGATCGCAGGGGGCGCAGGCAATCAGCCCCAGCATTTT
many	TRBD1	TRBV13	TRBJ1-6	CASSLGQTGTAGSRLHF	TGTGCCAGCAGCTTAGGCCAAACCGGGACAGCGGGGTCACGCCTCCACTTT
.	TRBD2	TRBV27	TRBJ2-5	CASSSRLAGGRETQYF	TGTGCCAGCAGTAGTCGCCTAGCGGGAGGGCGCGAGACCCAGTACTTC
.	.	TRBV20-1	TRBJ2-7	CGADSPSEYERYF	TGCGGTGCCGACTCGCCTAGCGAGTACGAGCGGTACTTC
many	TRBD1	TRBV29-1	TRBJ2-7	CSVEGTGKEGEQYF	TGCAGCGTTGAAGGGACAGGGAAGGAGGGCGAGCAGTACTTC
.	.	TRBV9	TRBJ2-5	CASSVGGSPSRETQYF	TGTGCCAGCAGCGTAGGTGGTAGCCCCTCACGAGAGACCCAGTACTTC
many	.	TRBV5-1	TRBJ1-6	CASSLGRNNSPLHF	TGCGCCAGCAGCTTGGGTCGGAATAATTCACCCCTCCACTTT
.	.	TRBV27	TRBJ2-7	CASSFTGNTYEQYF	TGTGCCAGCAGTTTTACGGGGAATACCTACGAGCAGTACTTC
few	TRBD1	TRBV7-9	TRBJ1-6	CASSLGQGVSPLHF	TGTGCCAGCAGCTTAGGACAGGGGGTTTCACCCCTCCACTTT
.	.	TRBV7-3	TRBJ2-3	CASSFWGRPSTDTRYF	TGTGCCAGCAGCTTTTGGGGGCGACCGAGCACAGATACGCGGTATTTT
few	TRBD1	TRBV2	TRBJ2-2	CASGETGLSTGELFF	TGTGCCAGCGGGGAGACAGGGCTTAGCACCGGGGAGCTGTTTTTT
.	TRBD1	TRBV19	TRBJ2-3	CASTIFSPGQGATDTQYF	TGTGCCAGTACGATATTCAGTCCGGGACAGGGGGCTACAGATACGCAGTATTTT
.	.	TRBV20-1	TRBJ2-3	CSANRDPSTDTQYF	TGCAGTGCTAACCGGGACCCCAGCACAGATACGCAGTATTTT
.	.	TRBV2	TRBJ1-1	CASRTDPMNTEAVF	TGTGCCAGCAGGACGGACCCGATGAACACTGAAGCTGTCTTT
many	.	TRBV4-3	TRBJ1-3	CASSQDLSGAGNTIYF	TGCGCCAGCAGCCAAGATCTGTCAGGGGCTGGAAACACCATATATTTT
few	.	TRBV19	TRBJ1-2	CASSNQGRSYGYTF	TGTGCCAGTAGTAATCAGGGACGTTCCTATGGCTACACCTTC
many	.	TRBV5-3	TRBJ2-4	CARSLALIPENIQYF	TGTGCCAGAAGCTTGGCCTTAATTCCAGAAAACATTCAGTACTTC
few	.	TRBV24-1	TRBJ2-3	CATSDSVRIGGTDTQYF	TGTGCCACCAGTGATTCGGTTAGGATTGGGGGCACAGATACGCAGTATTTT
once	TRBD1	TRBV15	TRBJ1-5	CATSGPDRGLNQPQHF	TGTGCCACCAGCGGACCTGACAGGGGACTCAATCAGCCCCAGCATTTT
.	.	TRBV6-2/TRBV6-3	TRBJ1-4	CASRPSRSEKLFF	TGTGCCAGCAGACCGTCTCGGAGCGAAAAACTGTTTTTT
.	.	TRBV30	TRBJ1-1	CAWSTIEAFF	TGTGCCTGGAGTACGATTGAAGCTTTCTTT
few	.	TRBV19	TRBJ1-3	CASSMGSRSSGNTIYF	TGTGCCAGTAGTATGGGCAGCCGAAGCTCTGGAAACACCATATATTTT
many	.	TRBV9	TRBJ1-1	CASSVNRNTEAFF	TGTGCCAGCAGCGTAAACAGGAACACTGAAGCTTTCTTT
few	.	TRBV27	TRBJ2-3	CASSPPGLENTQYF	TGTGCCAGCAGTCCCCCGGGACTGGAAAATACGCAGTATTTT
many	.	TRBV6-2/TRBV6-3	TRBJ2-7	CASSPDWSYEQYF	TGTGCCAGCAGCCCGGACTGGTCCTACGAGCAGTACTTC